These 14 T cell receptor beta chains share one sample of origin, sequenced in a study of blood T cell repertoires in COVID-19. Repertoires were generated with immunoSEQ multiplex PCR, while TCRdb's copy carries only in-frame clones and drops some. Among 190,000 or so clones listed, more than 80% were seen once. Material for sequencing was PBMCs or T cells enriched from blood (not recorded which). All receptors derive from a man aged 25-45 years who had recovered from COVID-19.

The chain has TRBV7-9 and TRBJ2-1, with TRBD2 identical over 7 bases. CDR1 is SEHNR, CDR2 FQNEAQ, per germline (reference sequence). V shed 2 bases and J 3 bases; nucleotides not matched to a gene: 7. CDR3 size: 16 residues. DNA of the CDR3: TGTGCCAGCAGCTTAAGCTGGGACTATCGCTACAATGAGCAGTTCTTC. The encoded protein is CASSLSWDYRYNEQFF.

V is TRBV24-1 and J is TRBJ2-3; D possibly corresponds to TRBD1 (6 bases). This CDR3 contains 14 residues. Looked up from germline, CDR1 is KGHDR and CDR2 is SFDVKD. Trimming took off 4 bases at V and 2 bases at J, with 9 bases between the two ends. CDR3 loop: CATSEAGVTDTQYF. DNA of the CDR3: TGTGCCACCAGTGAGGCAGGGGTCACAGATACGCAGTATTTT.

This rearrangement joins TRBV27 to TRBJ2-7; maybe TRBD2 (6 bases). With 7 bases removed from V and 0 bases from J, the gap between germline ends came to 13 bases. There are 14 residues in the CDR3. Germline CDR1 is MNHEY and CDR2 is SMNVEV (reference sequence). CDR3 nucleotide sequence: TGTGCCAGCACCCGAGCGGGTGCCTCCTACGAGCAGTACTTC. It yields the protein CASTRAGASYEQYF.

The chain couples TRBV7-9 to TRBJ1-2, with D possibly TRBD1 on 5 matching bases. V was trimmed by 0 bases and J by 0 bases, leaving 20 bases between them. The germline V gene has CDR1 SEHNR and CDR2 FQNEAQ (reference sequence). The CDR3 is 19 residues long. CDR3 protein: CASSLADSHPKQSNYGYTF. DNA for the CDR3: TGTGCCAGCAGCTTAGCTGACAGTCACCCCAAACAGTCTAACTATGGCTACACCTTC.

The chain combines TRBV4-1 with TRBJ2-7; 11 bases map to TRBD2. Germline CDR1 is MGHRA and CDR2 is YSYEKL. The CDR3 runs to 16 residues. The junction had 3 bases not matched to a gene; V was cut back by 0 bases and J by 2 bases. The CDR3 sequence is CASSQETSGTPYEQYF. DNA for the CDR3: TGCGCCAGCAGCCAAGAGACTAGCGGGACCCCCTACGAGCAGTACTTC.

This sequence joins TRBV3-1 (or the pseudogene TRBV3-2) and TRBJ1-6; no reliable D call. Trimming took 3 bases from V and 6 from J, leaving 3 bases between them. CDR1 LGHDT and CDR2 YNNKEL come from the germline V gene (reference sequence). This CDR3 has 12 residues. The CDR3 DNA follows: TGTGCCAGCAGCCACCTTAATTCACCCCTCCACTTT. Its translation is CASSHLNSPLHF.

The rearrangement links TRBV28 to TRBJ1-2; possibly TRBD1 for D (6 bases). V lost 8 bases, J lost 4 bases, and 11 bases lay in between. Germline assignment: CDR1 MDHEN and CDR2 SYDVKM. The CDR3 sequence is 12 residues long. The CDR3 here is CASEGEFYGYTF. For the CDR3, the DNA is TGTGCCAGCGAGGGGGAGTTCTATGGCTACACCTTC.

The rearrangement joins TRBV4-1 to TRBJ1-4; no definite D call. V lost 4 bases and J lost 0, with 9 bases in between. Germline-derived CDR1 and CDR2 are MGHRA and YSYEKL. This CDR3 region has 15 residues. CDR3 amino acids: CASSPLRATNEKLFF. The CDR3 nucleotides are TGCGCCAGCAGCCCCTTGAGGGCAACTAATGAAAAACTGTTTTTT.

This rearrangement joins TRBV19 to TRBJ2-7; perhaps TRBD1 as D (5 bases). Germline V CDR1 and CDR2: LNHDA, SQIVND (reference sequence). The CDR3 extends over 11 amino acids. The germline V and J ends were trimmed by 4 bases and 6 bases, with 7 bases remaining between them. The CDR3 protein is CASSTGFEQYF. DNA for the CDR3: TGTGCCAGTAGTACAGGGTTCGAGCAGTACTTC.

V usage is TRBV4-3 and J usage is TRBJ1-5, with a possible D match to TRBD1 (5 bases). V was cut by 0 bases and J by 5 bases, with 11 bases left in between. CDR1 is LGHNA, CDR2 YSLEER, per germline. The CDR3 runs 15 residues. In nucleotides, the CDR3 is TGCGCCAGCAGCCAAGATCCAGGGTTAGATCAGCCCCAGCATTTT. This translates into CASSQDPGLDQPQHF.

The chain links TRBV11-2 to TRBJ1-2; tentative D call: TRBD1 (5 bases). The CDR3 extends over 12 amino acids. Germline V gene sequence: CDR1 SGHAT, CDR2 FQNNGV. The V end was cut by 3 bases, the J end by 5 bases, with 7 bases between. The CDR3 spells CASSLPGYGYTF. The CDR3 region has the DNA TGTGCCAGCAGCTTGCCAGGGTATGGCTACACCTTC.

The chain joins TRBV10-2 to TRBJ2-1; 12 nucleotides agree with TRBD1. The germline gives CDR1 WSHSY, CDR2 SAAADI. The trim removed 5 bases at V and 4 bases at J, leaving 6 bases unmatched. The CDR3 spans 16 residues. The CDR3 DNA follows: TGCGCCAGCAGTACCGGGACAGGGGGCGCGTACAATGAGCAGTTCTTC. This translates into CASSTGTGGAYNEQFF.

This chain joins TRBV19 and TRBJ2-1; 11 positions agree with TRBD2. CDR1 is LNHDA and CDR2 is SQIVND in the germline V gene (reference sequence). CDR3 length equals 15 residues. Trimming removed 6 bases from V and 5 bases from J; junction bases left unmatched: 6. Here the CDR3 reads CASSRTSGFDNEQFF. In DNA form, the CDR3 reads TGTGCCAGTAGCCGGACTAGCGGGTTCGACAATGAGCAGTTCTTC. Based on the CDR3 plus reference TRBV19 and TRBJ2-1, the full variable domain is DGGITQSPKYLFRKEGQNVTLSCEQNLNHDAMYWYRQDPGQGLRLIYYSQIVNDFQKGDIAEGYSVSREKKESFPLTVTSAQKNPTAFYLCASSRTSGFDNEQFFGPGTRLTVL.

This sequence joins TRBV5-8 and TRBJ2-7; 7 bases match TRBD2. The CDR3 covers 15 residues. Germline loops: CDR1 SGHTS, CDR2 YDEGEE. Trimming removed 4 bases from V and 5 bases from J; junction bases left unmatched: 12. CDR3 sequence (DNA): TGTGCCAGCAGCGCAAAGCAAGGACGGGGGGACGAGCAGTACTTC. This encodes CASSAKQGRGDEQYF.